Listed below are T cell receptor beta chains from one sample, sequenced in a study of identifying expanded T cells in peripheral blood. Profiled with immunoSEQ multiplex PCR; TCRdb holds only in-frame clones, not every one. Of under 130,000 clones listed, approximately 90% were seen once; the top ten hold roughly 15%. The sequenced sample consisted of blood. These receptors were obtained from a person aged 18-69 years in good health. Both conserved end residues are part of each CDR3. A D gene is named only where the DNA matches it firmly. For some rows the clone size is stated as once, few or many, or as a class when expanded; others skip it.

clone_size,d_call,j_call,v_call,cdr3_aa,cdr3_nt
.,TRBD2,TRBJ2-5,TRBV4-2,CASSQGASGGAVRETQYF,TGTGCCAGCAGCCAAGGGGCTAGCGGGGGGGCCGTGAGGGAGACCCAGTACTTC
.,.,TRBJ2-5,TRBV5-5,CASSPLGVQETQYF,TGTGCCAGCAGCCCCTTGGGTGTCCAAGAGACCCAGTACTTC
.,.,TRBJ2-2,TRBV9,CASSVLPVGEVSGELFF,TGTGCCAGCAGCGTACTCCCGGTCGGGGAGGTCTCCGGGGAGCTGTTTTTT
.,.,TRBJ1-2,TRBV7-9,CASSPRRGGVGGYTF,TGTGCCAGCAGCCCCCGGAGGGGGGGGGTAGGGGGCTACACCTTC
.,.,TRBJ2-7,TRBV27,CASSAHGETYEQYF,TGTGCCAGCAGTGCACATGGGGAGACCTACGAGCAGTACTTC
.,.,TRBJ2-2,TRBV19,CASSIDGSYTGELFF,TGTGCCAGTAGTATAGATGGCAGCTACACCGGGGAGCTGTTTTTT
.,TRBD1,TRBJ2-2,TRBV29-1,CSVDEGATNTGELFF,TGCAGCGTAGACGAGGGGGCGACGAACACCGGGGAGCTGTTTTTT
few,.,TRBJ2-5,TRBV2,CASSEDEPQETQYF,TGTGCCAGCAGTGAGGACGAGCCGCAAGAGACCCAGTACTTC
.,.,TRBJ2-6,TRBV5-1,CASSLVEGANVLTF,TGCGCCAGCAGCTTGGTTGAGGGGGCCAACGTCCTGACTTTC
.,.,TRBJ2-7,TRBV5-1,CASSPTGTYEQYF,TGCGCCAGCAGTCCAACAGGTACCTACGAGCAGTACTTC
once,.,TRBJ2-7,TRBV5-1,CASSPPGIPLEQYF,TGCGCCAGCAGCCCCCCAGGTATCCCCCTGGAGCAGTACTTC
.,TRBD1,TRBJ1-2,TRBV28,CASSSNRGYGYTF,TGTGCCAGCAGTTCCAACAGGGGCTATGGCTACACCTTC
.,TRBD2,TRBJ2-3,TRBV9,CASSASGGDSDTQYF,TGTGCCAGCAGCGCTAGCGGGGGGGACTCAGATACGCAGTATTTT
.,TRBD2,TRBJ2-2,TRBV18,CASSPSSGGLNTGELFF,TGTGCCAGCTCACCGTCTAGCGGGGGGCTGAACACCGGGGAGCTGTTTTTT
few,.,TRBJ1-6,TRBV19,CASSSLNSPLHF,TGTGCCAGTAGTAGTCTTAATTCACCCCTCCACTTT
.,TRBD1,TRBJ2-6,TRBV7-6,CASSLSRKTGGAGANVLTF,TGTGCCAGCAGCTTATCGCGTAAAACAGGGGGCGCTGGGGCCAACGTCCTGACTTTC
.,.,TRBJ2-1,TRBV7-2,CASSPANEQFF,TGTGCCAGCAGCCCTGCGAATGAGCAGTTCTTC
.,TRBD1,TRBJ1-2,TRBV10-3,CAIRGQGNYGYTF,TGTGCCATCAGGGGACAGGGAAACTATGGCTACACCTTC
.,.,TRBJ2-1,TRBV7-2,CASSPYSSYNEQFF,TGTGCCAGCAGCCCGTATAGCTCCTACAATGAGCAGTTCTTC
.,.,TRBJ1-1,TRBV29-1,CSVVIQGGTEAFF,TGCAGCGTTGTCATCCAGGGTGGCACTGAAGCTTTCTTT
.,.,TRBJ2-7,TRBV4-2,CASSQDLRDLYEQYF,TGTGCCAGCAGCCAAGATTTACGGGACCTCTACGAGCAGTACTTC
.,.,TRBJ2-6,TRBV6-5,CASSQGSAGANVLTF,TGTGCCAGCAGCCAAGGGAGCGCAGGGGCCAACGTCCTGACTTTC
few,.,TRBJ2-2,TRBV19,CASSAGPGELFF,TGTGCCAGTAGTGCGGGGCCCGGGGAGCTGTTTTTT
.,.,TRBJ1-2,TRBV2,CAKRDRDKGGYTF,TGTGCCAAGAGAGATCGGGACAAGGGGGGCTACACCTTC
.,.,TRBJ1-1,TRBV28,CASSLWDTGTEAFF,TGTGCCAGCAGTTTATGGGACACAGGGACTGAAGCTTTCTTT
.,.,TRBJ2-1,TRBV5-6,CASSFWGATGNEQFF,TGTGCCAGCAGCTTCTGGGGGGCCACGGGGAATGAGCAGTTCTTC
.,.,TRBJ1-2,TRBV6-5,CASSYQDSYGYTF,TGTGCCAGCAGTTACCAAGACAGCTATGGCTACACCTTC
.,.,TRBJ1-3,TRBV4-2,CASSQDVGGSGNTIYF,TGTGCCAGCAGCCAGGACGTTGGGGGCTCTGGAAACACCATATATTTT